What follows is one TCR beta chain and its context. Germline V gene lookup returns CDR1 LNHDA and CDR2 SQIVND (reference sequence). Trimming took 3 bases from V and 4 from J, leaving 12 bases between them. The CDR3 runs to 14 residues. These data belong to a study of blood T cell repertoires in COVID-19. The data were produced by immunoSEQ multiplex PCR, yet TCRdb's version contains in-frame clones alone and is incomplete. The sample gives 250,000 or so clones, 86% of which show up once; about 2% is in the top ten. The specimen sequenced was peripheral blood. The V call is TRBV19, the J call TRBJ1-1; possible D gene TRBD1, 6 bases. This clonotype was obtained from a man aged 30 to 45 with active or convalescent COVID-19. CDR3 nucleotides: TGTGCCAGTAGTATGGGGGTAGGGGGCACTGAAGCTTTCTTT. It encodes CASSMGVGGTEAFF.